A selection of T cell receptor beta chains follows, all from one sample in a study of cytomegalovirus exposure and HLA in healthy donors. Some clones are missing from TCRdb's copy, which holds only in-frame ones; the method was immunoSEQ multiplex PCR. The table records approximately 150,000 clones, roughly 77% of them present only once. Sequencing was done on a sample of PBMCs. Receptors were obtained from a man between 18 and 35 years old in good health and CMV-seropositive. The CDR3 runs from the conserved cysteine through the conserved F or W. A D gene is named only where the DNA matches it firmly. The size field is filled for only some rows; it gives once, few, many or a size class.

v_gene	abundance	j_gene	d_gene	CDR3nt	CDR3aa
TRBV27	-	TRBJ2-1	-	TGTGCCAGCAGTTTTCAGGGTTGGAATGAGCAGTTCTTC	CASSFQGWNEQFF
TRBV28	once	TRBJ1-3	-	TGTGCCAGCAGGAGATTGGAGAAGATATATTTT	CASRRLEKIYF
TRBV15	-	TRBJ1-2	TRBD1	TGTGCCACCAGCAGAGACCCGACATCCGGGACAGGGAACTTCTATGGCTACACCTTC	CATSRDPTSGTGNFYGYTF
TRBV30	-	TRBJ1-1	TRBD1	TGTGCCTGGAGTGTCACAGGGGGCCGGACTGAAGCTTTCTTT	CAWSVTGGRTEAFF
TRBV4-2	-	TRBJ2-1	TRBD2	TGTGCCAGCAGCCAAGATCCTAGCGGGAGACCCAATGAGCAGTTCTTC	CASSQDPSGRPNEQFF
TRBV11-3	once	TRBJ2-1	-	TGTGCCAGCAGCTTAATGTCAGGCTGGTCAACAATGGAGCAGTTCTTC	CASSLMSGWSTMEQFF
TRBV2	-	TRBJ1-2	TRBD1	TGTGCCAGCAGCGACGGAGGGACAGGGGCCCGTGGTCTCTATGGCTACACCTTC	CASSDGGTGARGLYGYTF
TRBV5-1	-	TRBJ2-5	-	TGCGCCAGCAGCTTGGCCGGTCGGGAGACCCAGTACTTC	CASSLAGRETQYF
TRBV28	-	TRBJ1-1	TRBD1	TGTGCCAGCAGTTCGGTGGGGGCAGACAGGGGAGAGACTGAAGCTTTCTTT	CASSSVGADRGETEAFF
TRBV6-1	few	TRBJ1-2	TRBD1	TGTGCCAGCAGTTCGGGACAGGGGGGATATGGCTACACCTTC	CASSSGQGGYGYTF
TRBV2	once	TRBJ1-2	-	TGTGCCAGCAGTCAAAACGGGGGTGAAGGCTACACCTTC	CASSQNGGEGYTF
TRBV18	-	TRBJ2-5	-	TGTGCCAGCTCACGGGGAGAAGAGACCCAGTACTTC	CASSRGEETQYF
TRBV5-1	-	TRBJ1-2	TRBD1	TGCGCCAGCAGCTTGGAGGGGACAGTTAACTATGGCTACACCTTC	CASSLEGTVNYGYTF
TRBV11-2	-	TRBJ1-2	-	TGTGCCAGCAGCACCCCCCGCGGGAGGAACAACTATGGCTACACCTTC	CASSTPRGRNNYGYTF
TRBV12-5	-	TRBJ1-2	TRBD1	TGTGCTAGTGCCACTACAGGGGGCCCTGGCTACACCTTC	CASATTGGPGYTF
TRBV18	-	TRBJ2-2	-	TGTGCCAGCTCACCACTTCCAGAGGACACCGGGGAGCTGTTTTTT	CASSPLPEDTGELFF
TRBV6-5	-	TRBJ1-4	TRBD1	TGTGCCAGCAGGAGAGACAGGGGAATTGAAAAACTGTTTTTT	CASRRDRGIEKLFF
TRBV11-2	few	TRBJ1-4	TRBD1	TGTGCCAGCAGCCGACTAGGACAGGGGATTGGGAATGAAAAACTGTTTTTT	CASSRLGQGIGNEKLFF
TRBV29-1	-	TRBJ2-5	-	TGCAGCGTTGAATTGCGGGGGCCGCAAGAGACCCAGTACTTC	CSVELRGPQETQYF
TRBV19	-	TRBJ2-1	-	TGTGCCAGTAGTATCCCGAGCTCCTACAATGAGCAGTTCTTC	CASSIPSSYNEQFF
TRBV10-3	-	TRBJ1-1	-	TGTGCCATCGGGGGGACGGCAATGAACACTGAAGCTTTCTTT	CAIGGTAMNTEAFF
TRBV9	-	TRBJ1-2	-	TGTGCCAGCAGCGATAGGCCGGGAGGGTATGGCTACACCTTC	CASSDRPGGYGYTF
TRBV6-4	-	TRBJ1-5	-	TGTGCCAGTGCGGGGGATCGCAATCAGCCCCAGCATTTT	CASAGDRNQPQHF
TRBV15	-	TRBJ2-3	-	TGTGCCACCAGCAGAGAAGATCGTAGAGATACGCAGTATTTT	CATSREDRRDTQYF